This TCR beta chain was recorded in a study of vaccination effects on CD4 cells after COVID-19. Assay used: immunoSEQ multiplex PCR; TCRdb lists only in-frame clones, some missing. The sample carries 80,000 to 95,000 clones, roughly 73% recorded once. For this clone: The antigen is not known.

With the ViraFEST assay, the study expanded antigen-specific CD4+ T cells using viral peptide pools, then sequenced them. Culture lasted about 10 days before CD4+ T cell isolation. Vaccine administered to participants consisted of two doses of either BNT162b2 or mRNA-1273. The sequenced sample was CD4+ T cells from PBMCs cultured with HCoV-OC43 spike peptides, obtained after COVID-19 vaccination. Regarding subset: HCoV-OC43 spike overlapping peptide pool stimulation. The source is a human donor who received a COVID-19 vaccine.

CDR3 coding DNA: TGTGCCAGCAAAGTAAGGACAGGGAGCAATCAGCCCCAGCATTTT. Its translation: CASKVRTGSNQPQHF. The gene calls are TRBV2 and TRBJ1-5, with 8 bases that match TRBD1. The CDR3 covers 15 residues. V shed 7 bases, J shed 1 base, and the junction held 6 bases outside the gene matches. The germline CDR1 and CDR2 sequences are SNHLY and FYNNEI.